Presented here are 21 T cell receptor beta chains from one specimen sequenced in a study of T cell responses to AZD1222 COVID-19 vaccine. Assay: immunoSEQ multiplex PCR; the TCRdb copy retains only in-frame clones and omits some. The sample has about 140,000 clones; more than 85% are singletons. The input for sequencing was peripheral blood, taken after recovery from COVID-19. These receptors all stem from an adult who had recovered from COVID-19.

This sequence joins TRBV3-1 (or the pseudogene TRBV3-2) and TRBJ2-1; no clear D gene. V was cut by 0 bases and J by 0 bases, with 9 bases left in between. Germline V gene data show CDR1 as LGHDT and CDR2 as YNNKEL (reference sequence). The CDR3 is made up of 16 amino acids. In nucleotides, the CDR3 is TGTGCCAGCAGCCAAGATAACACCAACTCCTACAATGAGCAGTTCTTC. It encodes CASSQDNTNSYNEQFF.

The genes are TRBV6-1 and TRBJ1-5, with 10 nucleotides matching TRBD1. There are 15 residues in the CDR3. V lost 6 bases and J lost 2; bases outside the gene matches: 4. Germline CDR1 reads MNHNS; CDR2 reads SASEGT. For the CDR3, the DNA is TGTGCCAGCAGCGCCGGGACAGGGGGCAATCAGCCCCAGCATTTT. This encodes CASSAGTGGNQPQHF.

The CDR3 reads CASSLLRTSGIHNEQFF. The CDR3 DNA reads as TGTGCCAGCAGTTTATTGCGGACTAGCGGGATTCACAATGAGCAGTTCTTC. The chain has TRBV27 and TRBJ2-1; 12 nucleotides agree with TRBD2. Germline V gene data show CDR1 as MNHEY and CDR2 as SMNVEV (reference sequence). The CDR3 has 17 amino acids. Trimming at V came to 1 base and at J to 5 bases, leaving 6 bases not matched to a gene.

The genes are TRBV7-3 and TRBJ1-2; D call uncertain. This CDR3 contains 14 residues. The V gene lost 4 bases and the J gene lost 7 bases, with 16 bases spanning the gap. CDR1 and CDR2 from the germline V gene are SGHTA and FQGTGA. The CDR3 DNA follows: TGTGCCAGCAGCTCCCCGGGGAATCTTACTGGCTACACCTTC. It translates to CASSSPGNLTGYTF.

This rearrangement joins TRBV6-2 or TRBV6-3 to TRBJ1-6; D is unresolved. This CDR3 has 12 amino acids. Deletions cut 2 bases from V and 8 bases from J, with 4 bases between. CDR1 is MNHEY, CDR2 SVGEGT, per germline. The CDR3 loop is CASSYGDSPLHF. The CDR3 coding sequence is TGTGCCAGCAGTTACGGGGATTCACCCCTCCACTTT.

Note on this clone: Other DNA sequences of this sample code for an identical CDR3. The CDR3 nucleotides are TGTGCCAGCAGCTTGGGACTAGCGGGAGGAGAGCAGTACTTC. Its translation is CASSLGLAGGEQYF. V usage is TRBV5-5 and J usage is TRBJ2-7, with 13 nucleotides matching TRBD2. CDR1 is SGHKS and CDR2 is YYEKEE in the germline V gene (reference sequence). The CDR3 totals 14 residues. With V trimmed by 0 bases and J by 7 bases, 1 base remained unmatched.

The V gene is TRBV5-6, the J gene TRBJ2-5; 8 bases map to TRBD2. There are 15 residues in the CDR3. V was pared by 1 base and J by 1 base, with 3 bases of the junction left unmatched. Germline assignment: CDR1 SGHDT and CDR2 YYEEEE. The DNA for the CDR3 is TGTGCCAGCAGCTTGACGGGAGGGCCCCAAGAGACCCAGTACTTC. This codes for CASSLTGGPQETQYF.

V gene TRBV20-1 combines with J gene TRBJ2-3; 9 positions match TRBD2. V shed 5 bases, J shed 14 bases, and the junction held 8 bases outside the gene matches. Germline V gene data show CDR1 as DFQATT and CDR2 as SNEGSKA (reference sequence). The CDR3 consists of 11 residues. CDR3 nucleotides: TGCAGTGCTCGTTATAGCGGGAGCCGGTATTTT. This gives the protein CSARYSGSRYF.

The chain carries TRBV6-5 and TRBJ2-7; 10 positions match TRBD1. Per germline, CDR1 MNHEY and CDR2 SVGAGI. After removal of 6 bases from V and 6 bases from J, the junction contained 5 bases not matched to a gene. The CDR3 sequence is 13 residues long. CDR3 loop: CASSPGTGVEQYF. CDR3 coding DNA: TGTGCCAGCAGCCCCGGGACAGGGGTCGAGCAGTACTTC.

This clone is a singleton in its sample. The chain is built from TRBV5-1 and TRBJ2-2, with 9 bases matching TRBD2. The CDR3 contains 20 residues. Trimming at V came to 5 bases and at J to 0 bases, leaving 17 bases not matched to a gene. The germline V gene has CDR1 SGHRS and CDR2 YFSETQ. CDR3 nucleotides: TGCGCCAGCAGTAAAGGTCCGGGACTAGCAGACTTCGCGAACACCGGGGAGCTGTTTTTT. Translated: CASSKGPGLADFANTGELFF.

The V gene is TRBV28, the J gene TRBJ1-6; no clear D. V was clipped by 7 bases and J by 4 bases, with 17 bases between them. This CDR3 has 16 amino acids. Germline CDR1 reads MDHEN; CDR2 reads SYDVKM. CDR3 sequence reads: CASTIGVNEYNSPLHF. CDR3 coding DNA: TGTGCCAGCACCATCGGGGTGAATGAGTATAATTCACCCCTCCACTTT.

V gene TRBV19 combines with J gene TRBJ1-5; unclear D gene. Trimming pared 7 bases from V and 2 bases from J, leaving 15 bases between. The CDR3 consists of 15 residues. Germline CDR1 LNHDA, CDR2 SQIVND (reference sequence). The CDR3 DNA follows: TGTGCCAGTACGTTAGGGTTTTGGGGCAATCAGCCCCAGCATTTT. It is translated as CASTLGFWGNQPQHF.

CDR3 protein: CASSLEGRREHYNEQFF. The CDR3 DNA is TGTGCCAGCAGCTTAGAGGGGAGGCGGGAGCACTACAATGAGCAGTTCTTC. The gene calls are TRBV7-2 and TRBJ2-1; 7 positions match TRBD2. The CDR3 is 17 residues long. Unmatched junction bases numbered 9, after V lost 1 base and J lost 3 bases. Germline loops: CDR1 SGHTA, CDR2 FQGNSA.

This clone appeared a few times. The chain employs TRBV18 and TRBJ2-7; D is unclear. This CDR3 spans 11 amino acids. The germline gives CDR1 KGHSH, CDR2 LQKENI. V was clipped by 4 bases and J by 5 bases, with 6 bases between them. The CDR3 loop reads CASSQEDEQYF. The CDR3 DNA sequence: TGTGCCAGCTCACAAGAGGACGAGCAGTACTTC. Based on the CDR3 plus reference TRBV18 and TRBJ2-7, the full variable domain is NAGVMQNPRHLVRRRGQEARLRCSPMKGHSHVYWYRQLPEEGLKFMVYLQKENIIDESGMPKERFSAEFPKEGPSILRIQQVVRGDSAAYFCASSQEDEQYFGPGTRLTVT.

The chain couples TRBV30 to TRBJ1-2, with a possible D match to TRBD1 (6 bases). The CDR3 spans 13 residues. Germline V gene sequence: CDR1 GTSNPN, CDR2 SVGIG (reference sequence). With 1 base removed from V and 3 bases from J, the gap between germline ends came to 9 bases. CDR3 residues: CAWSEDSYYGYTF. The CDR3 DNA sequence: TGTGCCTGGAGTGAGGACAGCTACTATGGCTACACCTTC.

The genes are TRBV18 and TRBJ2-2; D is ambiguous. Trimming stripped 1 base from V and 1 base from J, with 1 base between. In germline, CDR1 is KGHSH, CDR2 LQKENI. This CDR3 is 13 amino acids long. Here the CDR3 DNA reads TGTGCCAGCTCACCACAGAACACCGGGGAGCTGTTTTTT. Translating gives CASSPQNTGELFF.

The chain combines TRBV23-1 with TRBJ2-7; no reliable D call. TRBV23-1 is designated an ORF whose function remains uncertain. The CDR3 totals 14 residues. Trimming pared 11 bases from V and 0 bases from J, leaving 17 bases between. The CDR3 reads CAAHLPESSYEQYF. CDR3 sequence (DNA): TGCGCCGCACACCTCCCAGAGAGCTCCTACGAGCAGTACTTC.

This clone was counted a single time. The chain recombines TRBV27 with TRBJ2-2; no clear D. Germline CDR1 and CDR2: MNHEY and SMNVEV (reference sequence). V was cut by 3 bases and J by 4 bases, with 18 bases left in between. This CDR3 region has 17 residues. CDR3 sequence: CASSFQQPYRGTGELFF. CDR3 bases: TGTGCCAGCAGTTTCCAACAACCGTACAGAGGCACCGGGGAGCTGTTTTTT.

The chain combines TRBV9 with TRBJ2-3, with no clear D. Germline CDR1 reads SGDLS; CDR2 reads YYNGEE. Deletions cut 4 bases from V and 0 bases from J, with 12 bases between. The CDR3 consists of 15 residues. CDR3 sequence reads: CASSPRVLSTDTQYF. CDR3 coding DNA: TGTGCCAGCAGCCCTCGGGTCCTTAGCACAGATACGCAGTATTTT.

The chain carries TRBV3-1 (or the pseudogene TRBV3-2) and TRBJ2-7, with no clear D. From germline, CDR1 is LGHDT and CDR2 YNNKEL (reference sequence). This CDR3 has 13 residues. Trimming took 1 base from V and 3 from J, leaving 7 bases between them. CDR3 protein: CASSQGQFYEQYF. The CDR3 coding sequence is TGTGCCAGCAGCCAAGGGCAGTTCTACGAGCAGTACTTC.

The chain joins TRBV2 to TRBJ1-3, with D perhaps TRBD1 (5 bases). V gave up 7 bases and J gave up 4 bases, with 14 bases separating them. CDR1 and CDR2 (germline): SNHLY, FYNNEI. The CDR3 loop spans 14 amino acids. CDR3 region: CASTGDHAGNTIYF. For the CDR3, the DNA is TGTGCCAGCACGGGGGACCACGCGGGAAACACCATATATTTT.